This TCR beta chain stems from a study of human T cells and chemical hapten exposure. As processed by the authors: Sampled TCR counts reached a median of approximately 100,000 per sample, with values ranging from roughly 23,224 to 690,600. One entry per CDR3 protein results from TCRdb running MiXCR on the 5' RACE reads. The V and J calls were determined by TCRdb, not by the authors. The table records approximately 150,000 distinct CDR3 sequences, roughly 4% of them present only once. Study findings and constraints: No alteration of TCRs above 1 in 1000 frequency was seen with DPC sensitization.

V was shortened by 3 bases and J by 1 base, with 10 bases between the two germline ends. The CDR3 covers 15 residues. The V gene's germline CDR1 is SNHLY and CDR2 FYNNEI. This clonotype was found a few times. Its target is unknown. Total RNA was extracted from unfractionated whole blood. The TCR sequence derives from a female donor in good health. The genes are TRBV2 and TRBJ1-5, with D hard to call. The CDR3 bases are TGTGCCAGCAGTGATTACGGACGAAGCAATCAGCCCCAGCATTTT. Translating gives CASSDYGRSNQPQHF. The variable domain in full, with the rest retrieved from reference TRBV2 and TRBJ1-5, is EPEVTQTPSHQVTQMGQEVILRCVPISNHLYFYWYRQILGQKVEFLVSFYNNEISEKSEIFDDQFSVERPDGSNFTLKIRSTKLEDSAMYFCASSDYGRSNQPQHFGDGTRLSIL.